This TCR beta chain was obtained from a study of T cells after yellow fever vaccination. Study-level information: Any fraction with a low cell number was prepared using SMART-Seq v4 Ultra Low Input. Whole-study findings and limits: A limited proportion of clonotypes was detected within both the CD4 and CD8 compartments. From the bulk population, abundant clonotypes could contaminate and appear within FACS-sorted repertoires.

The CDR3 loop spans 12 amino acids. V was pared by 3 bases and J by 6 bases, with 2 bases of the junction left unmatched. Per the germline V gene, CDR1 is SGDLS and CDR2 is YYNGEE. TCRdb recomputed calls from the 5' RACE reads with MiXCR, one row per CDR3 protein. The sample has about 300,000 distinct CDR3 sequences, about 10% seen once; the top ten hold about 3.5%. This clonotype appeared many times. Its target is unknown. The V and J genes are TRBV9 and TRBJ1-2; TRBD1 matches at 7 bases. The specimen was CD4+ T cells sorted from PBMCs, collected 5 days after the yellow fever booster vaccination. The receptor comes from a man aged 18 to 29 who received the YFV17D yellow fever vaccine. The CDR3 DNA reads TGTGCCAGCAGCGCGACAGGGAATGGCTACACCTTC. As protein: CASSATGNGYTF.